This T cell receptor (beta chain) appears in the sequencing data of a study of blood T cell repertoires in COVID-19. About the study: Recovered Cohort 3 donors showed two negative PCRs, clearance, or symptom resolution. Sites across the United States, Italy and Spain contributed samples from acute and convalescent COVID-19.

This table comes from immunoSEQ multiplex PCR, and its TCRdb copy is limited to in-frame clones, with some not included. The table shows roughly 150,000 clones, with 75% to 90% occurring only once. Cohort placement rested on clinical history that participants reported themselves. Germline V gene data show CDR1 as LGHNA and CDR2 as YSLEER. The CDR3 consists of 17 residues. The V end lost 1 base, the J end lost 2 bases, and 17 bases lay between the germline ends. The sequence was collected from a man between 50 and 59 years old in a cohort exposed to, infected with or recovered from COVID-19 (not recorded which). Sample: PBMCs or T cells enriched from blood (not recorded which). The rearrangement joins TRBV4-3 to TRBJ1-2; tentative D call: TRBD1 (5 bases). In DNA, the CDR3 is TGCGCCAGCAGCCAAGCAGTGTTAGCAGGGAGGAACTATGGCTACACCTTC. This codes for CASSQAVLAGRNYGYTF.